Below are 7 T cell receptor beta chains sequenced from a single sample in a study of early T cells in non-severe SARS-CoV-2 infection. One entry per CDR3 protein results from TCRdb running MiXCR on the 5' RACE reads. The profile shows some 91,000 distinct CDR3 sequences, around 14% of them singletons. Specimen: whole blood. The receptors shown here come from an adult who was a healthcare worker with PCR-confirmed SARS-CoV-2 infection or an uninfected control (not recorded which).

There are many counts of this clonotype. The V and J genes are TRBV19 and TRBJ2-3; D may be TRBD1 (6 bases). Per the germline V gene, CDR1 is LNHDA and CDR2 is SQIVND (reference sequence). V was clipped by 5 bases and J by 9 bases, with 15 bases between them. The CDR3 is 13 amino acids. CDR3 in DNA: TGTGCCAGTAGTCCCCGTGTGGACAGAACGCAGTATTTT. Translated: CASSPRVDRTQYF.

This clonotype came up a few times. The chain joins TRBV5-1 to TRBJ1-1; D unresolved. Per the germline V gene, CDR1 is SGHRS and CDR2 is YFSETQ. This CDR3 comprises 15 residues. V was pared by 0 bases and J by 0 bases, with 9 bases between. The CDR3 is CASSLVTGMNTEAFF. Here the CDR3 DNA reads TGCGCCAGCAGCTTGGTTACGGGCATGAACACTGAAGCTTTCTTT.

The chain joins TRBV12-2 to TRBJ1-1; TRBD1 was called by the table and not checked on the DNA. TRBV12-2 is a pseudogene segment. This CDR3 has 16 residues. The CDR3 nucleotides read TGTGCAAGTCGCTTATACCAGGGACAGCAGAACACTGAAGCTTTCTTT. This gives the protein CASRLYQGQQNTEAFF.

This clonotype appeared a few times. The V call is TRBV20-1, the J call TRBJ1-2; D remains unclear. The CDR3 extends over 10 amino acids. V was cut by 0 bases and J by 5 bases, with 1 base left in between. Per germline, CDR1 DFQATT and CDR2 SNEGSKA (reference sequence). For the CDR3, the DNA is TGCAGTGCTAGAGAATATGGCTACACCTTC. It translates to CSAREYGYTF.

The table lists this clonotype with a few counts. The chain uses TRBV2 and TRBJ1-2, with D uncertain. Trimming left V 3 bases short and J 5 bases short, with 7 bases between. Germline V gives CDR1 SNHLY, CDR2 FYNNEI. The CDR3 is 12 amino acids. CDR3 sequence: CASSEEIYGYTF. The CDR3 DNA reads TGTGCCAGCAGTGAGGAGATATATGGCTACACCTTC.

The chain employs TRBV12-3 or TRBV12-4 and TRBJ1-5, with 10 bases fitting TRBD1. There are 16 residues in the CDR3. V was pared by 0 bases and J by 6 bases, with 5 bases of the junction left unmatched. CDR3: CASSLAGTGVGQPQHF. As DNA, the CDR3 is TGTGCCAGCAGTTTAGCTGGGACAGGGGTTGGTCAGCCCCAGCATTTT.

CDR3 loop: CASTDRARNYGYTF. The CDR3 region has the DNA TGTGCCAGCACCGACAGGGCACGAAACTATGGCTACACCTTC. This chain connects TRBV6-5 to TRBJ1-2; TRBD1 matches 7 bases. This CDR3 comprises 14 residues. From germline, CDR1 is MNHEY and CDR2 SVGAGI. Unmatched junction bases numbered 7, after V lost 7 bases and J lost 2 bases.